This passage covers 10 T cell receptor beta chains from one sample sequenced in a study of T cell responses to AZD1222 COVID-19 vaccine. Sequencing used immunoSEQ multiplex PCR; TCRdb keeps in-frame clones, though not all of them. The sample consists of around 160,000 clones, 85% to 95% of them appearing once. The sequences come from peripheral blood, collected on day 0 of AZD1222 vaccination. The receptors derive from an adult in good health.

The chain combines TRBV5-4 with TRBJ2-3; TRBD2 is a possible D gene (5 bases). The CDR3 totals 15 residues. Germline lookup yields CDR1 SGHNT and CDR2 YYREEE (reference sequence). Trimming pared 2 bases from V and 2 bases from J, leaving 12 bases between. CDR3 in amino acids: CASSFTRGYTDTQYF. The CDR3, as DNA: TGTGCCAGCAGCTTTACCCGGGGTTACACAGATACGCAGTATTTT.

This clone was detected once. V gene TRBV30 combines with J gene TRBJ1-5; D remains ambiguous. The CDR3 covers 15 residues. Germline V lookup: CDR1 GTSNPN, CDR2 SVGIG (reference sequence). Trimming shortened V by 4 bases and J by 7 bases, and 20 bases separated the two germline ends. Here the CDR3 DNA reads TGTGCCTGGACGGAGGGCGCCATGGGCGAACAGCCCCAGCATTTT. It is translated as CAWTEGAMGEQPQHF.

The genes are TRBV10-2 and TRBJ1-4, with D perhaps TRBD1 (6 bases). The CDR3 covers 13 residues. The V and J ends lost 6 bases and 3 bases respectively, with 8 bases between them. Germline V lookup: CDR1 WSHSY, CDR2 SAAADI. The CDR3 region has the DNA TGCGCCAGCAGGTCAGGGGCTAATGAAAAACTGTTTTTT. It translates to CASRSGANEKLFF.

V usage is TRBV14 and J usage is TRBJ1-1; 7 bases line up with TRBD1. The CDR3 loop spans 14 amino acids. The J segment lost 6 bases and the V segment lost 4 bases, leaving 8 bases of the junction unmatched. From germline, CDR1 is SGHDN and CDR2 FVKESK. For the CDR3, the DNA is TGTGCCAGCAGCCTACAGGGGACATATTCTGAAGCTTTCTTT. Protein: CASSLQGTYSEAFF.

This chain uses TRBV3-1 (or the pseudogene TRBV3-2) with TRBJ1-3; D possibly corresponds to TRBD1 (6 bases). V was trimmed by 4 bases and J by 5 bases, leaving 9 bases between them. Germline lookup yields CDR1 LGHDT and CDR2 YNNKEL (reference sequence). This CDR3 contains 13 residues. CDR3 residues: CASSRGTRNTIYF. The CDR3 bases are TGTGCCAGCAGCCGCGGGACAAGAAACACCATATATTTT.

The V call is TRBV20-1, the J call TRBJ2-1; TRBD2 matches at 8 bases. The ends lost 5 bases at V and 12 bases at J; junction bases unmatched: 3. Germline V gene data show CDR1 as DFQATT and CDR2 as SNEGSKA (reference sequence). The CDR3 length is 10 residues. CDR3: CSAYREGQFF. CDR3 sequence (DNA): TGCAGTGCTTATCGGGAGGGGCAGTTCTTC.

The chain carries TRBV2 and TRBJ2-1; tentatively, D is TRBD1 (6 bases). The CDR3 contains 14 residues. Germline V CDR1 and CDR2: SNHLY, FYNNEI. V was cut by 2 bases and J by 9 bases, with 14 bases left in between. The CDR3 protein is CASSEKVLRGEQFF. DNA for the CDR3: TGTGCCAGCAGTGAAAAGGTCCTCAGGGGTGAGCAGTTCTTC.

This clone was counted a single time. The chain combines TRBV9 with TRBJ2-7, with TRBD1 as a possible D gene (7 bases). Germline V gene data show CDR1 as SGDLS and CDR2 as YYNGEE. The length of the CDR3 is 14 residues. V lost 0 bases and J 6 bases, leaving 13 bases between the germline ends. CDR3 sequence: CASSVGQGGSEQYF. DNA for the CDR3: TGTGCCAGCAGCGTAGGACAGGGAGGTAGCGAGCAGTACTTC. Full variable domain (remainder filled in from reference TRBV9 and TRBJ2-7): DSGVTQTPKHLITATGQRVTLRCSPRSGDLSVYWYQQSLDQGLQFLIQYYNGEERAKGNILERFSAQQFPDLHSELNLSSLELGDSALYFCASSVGQGGSEQYFGPGTRLTVT.

The CDR3 sequence is CASSVREQAGTYEQYF. The CDR3 DNA reads TGTGCCAGCAGCGTAAGGGAGCAGGCCGGCACCTACGAGCAGTACTTC. J is TRBJ2-7 and V is TRBV9; D possibly corresponds to TRBD2 (5 bases). The CDR3 loop spans 16 amino acids. From germline, CDR1 is SGDLS and CDR2 YYNGEE. V gave up 1 base and J gave up 2 bases, with 16 bases separating them.

The chain couples TRBV6-5 to TRBJ1-6; 7 bases align to TRBD1. Germline trimming cut 5 bases from V and 5 bases from J; bases unmatched to any gene: 6. This CDR3 has 15 amino acids. CDR1 is MNHEY and CDR2 is SVGAGI in the germline V gene. This CDR3 reads CASSRQGPHNSPLHF. In DNA form, the CDR3 reads TGTGCCAGCAGTAGACAGGGCCCGCATAATTCACCCCTCCACTTT.